The sequence of this TCR beta chain was determined in a study of blood T cells in healthy people across ages. Together with a sample-barcoded 5' primer, a J-beta primer mix was included in a second PCR lasting 7 to 11 cycles. TCRdb re-called the 5' RACE reads through MiXCR, storing one row per CDR3 protein. Of 1 million or so distinct CDR3 sequences listed, almost 25% are singletons. Only a few counts were recorded for this clonotype. This CDR3 contains 18 residues. V lost 6 bases, J lost 3 bases, and 11 bases stayed unmatched. Per the germline V gene, CDR1 is MNHEY and CDR2 is SMNVEV (reference sequence). This same sample was also taken into another study, of T cells of mothers and their children. From that paper: Related pairs of mothers and children showed slightly higher, non-significant overlap versus unrelated pairs.

The chain employs TRBV27 and TRBJ2-1; 13 bases line up with TRBD2. The sequenced material came from blood. The sequence was obtained from a girl aged 2 to 10 in good health. This chain's CDR3 is CASSNTSGRAGIYNEQFF. CDR3 nucleotide sequence: TGTGCCAGCAGCAATACTAGCGGGAGGGCCGGAATCTACAATGAGCAGTTCTTC.